The T cell receptor beta chain described here comes from a study of CD8+ T cells in alopecia areata. In the study overall: Scoring treated patients' severity relied on the percentage of scalp area affected.

Treatment here: oral pan-JAK inhibitor, 5-10 mg twice daily. Trimming took 0 bases from V and 6 from J, leaving 5 bases between them. Germline V gene data show CDR1 as MNHEY and CDR2 as SMNVEV (reference sequence). The CDR3 sequence is 13 residues long. Study-wide points: Uncertain still, given a single nonresponder, is whether baseline CD8+ expansion links to response.

About this clone: The target antigen is unknown.

The authors extracted RNA and reverse transcribed it into cDNA as the sequencing template. The protocol was immunoSEQ multiplex PCR, while the TCRdb copy is restricted to in-frame clones and leaves out a portion. The sample carries 170,000 or so clones, 53% recorded once. Sequenced material: CD8+ T cells sorted from blood, taken at week 24, from a patient treated with tofacitinib. The chain uses TRBV27 and TRBJ2-2; D not resolved. This sequence originates from a human donor with alopecia areata. CDR3 amino acids: CASSLSSSGELFF. CDR3 in DNA: TGTGCCAGCAGTTTATCTAGCTCCGGGGAGCTGTTTTTT.